This is a list of T cell receptor beta chains from one sample in a study of T cells in Graves' hyperthyroidism and ophthalmopathy. TCRdb redid the calling of the multiplex PCR reads with MiXCR, one entry per CDR3 protein. This table holds approximately 600,000 distinct CDR3 sequences, approximately 15% found once. Sequencing was carried out using blood. The receptor set was obtained from a woman under 40 with Graves' hyperthyroidism that later progressed to Graves' ophthalmopathy. The CDR3 runs from the conserved cysteine through the conserved F or W. The order of the fields is V gene, clone size, J gene, D gene, CDR3 protein, CDR3 DNA. A D gene is named only where the DNA matches it firmly. Expanded clones get a size class; other rows say once, few or many, or leave the size out.

V: TRBV6-2/TRBV6-3
size: many
J: TRBJ1-2
D: .
CDR3: CASSYRRGHGYTF
DNA: TGTGCCAGCAGTTACCGCCGGGGGCACGGCTACACCTTC

V: TRBV10-3
size: many
J: TRBJ2-5
D: .
CDR3: CAISEGETQYF
DNA: TGTGCCATCAGTGAGGGGGAGACCCAGTACTTC

V: TRBV20-1
size: few
J: TRBJ1-1
D: .
CDR3: CSARPMKTTMYTEAFF
DNA: TGCAGTGCTAGACCGATGAAGACGACAATGTACACTGAAGCTTTCTTT

V: TRBV10-3
size: many
J: TRBJ2-7
D: .
CDR3: CAISESANEQYF
DNA: TGTGCCATCAGTGAGTCGGCAAACGAGCAGTACTTC

V: TRBV20-1
size: few
J: TRBJ2-7
D: TRBD2
CDR3: CSAIRDGRAHEQYF
DNA: TGCAGTGCCATACGGGACGGGAGGGCCCACGAGCAGTACTTC

V: TRBV3-1
size: many
J: TRBJ2-2
D: .
CDR3: CASSHSRGSNTGELFF
DNA: TGTGCCAGCAGCCATTCCCGGGGAAGCAACACCGGGGAGCTGTTTTTT

V: TRBV9
size: many
J: TRBJ2-1
D: TRBD2
CDR3: CASSATSAAYNEQFF
DNA: TGTGCCAGCAGCGCAACTAGCGCGGCCTACAATGAGCAGTTCTTC

V: TRBV9
size: .
J: TRBJ1-2
D: .
CDR3: CASSVDSGRANYGYTF
DNA: TGTGCCAGCAGCGTAGATTCGGGCAGGGCCAACTATGGCTACACCTTC

V: TRBV29-1
size: .
J: TRBJ2-1
D: .
CDR3: CSAQRGQFF
DNA: TGCAGCGCCCAGAGGGGGCAGTTCTTC

V: TRBV2
size: many
J: TRBJ2-2
D: TRBD1
CDR3: CASRGQGADTGELFF
DNA: TGTGCCAGCAGGGGACAGGGGGCGGACACCGGGGAGCTGTTTTTT

V: TRBV12-3/TRBV12-4
size: many
J: TRBJ2-1
D: TRBD1
CDR3: CASRPGQGGREQFF
DNA: TGTGCCAGCAGACCGGGACAGGGGGGGCGTGAGCAGTTCTTC

V: TRBV11-2
size: .
J: TRBJ2-1
D: .
CDR3: CASSPSRRPGYNEQFF
DNA: TGTGCCAGCAGCCCATCCCGGAGGCCTGGGTACAATGAGCAGTTCTTC

V: TRBV28
size: many
J: TRBJ2-4
D: .
CDR3: CASSFRTTLAKNIQYF
DNA: TGTGCCAGCAGTTTTAGGACAACTCTAGCCAAAAACATTCAGTACTTC

V: TRBV2
size: many
J: TRBJ2-2
D: TRBD2
CDR3: CASRREDMNTGELFF
DNA: TGTGCCAGCCGGCGGGAGGATATGAACACCGGGGAGCTGTTTTTT

V: TRBV12-3/TRBV12-4
size: many
J: TRBJ1-5
D: .
CDR3: CASRGQGQPQHF
DNA: TGTGCCAGCAGAGGGCAGGGTCAGCCCCAGCATTTT

V: TRBV19
size: .
J: TRBJ2-7
D: .
CDR3: CASSIVSGSSYEQYF
DNA: TGTGCCAGTAGTATAGTCTCAGGGAGCTCCTACGAGCAGTACTTC

V: TRBV27
size: many
J: TRBJ1-5
D: .
CDR3: CASSFVRGRDNQPQHF
DNA: TGTGCCAGCAGTTTCGTACGGGGACGGGACAATCAGCCCCAGCATTTT

V: TRBV4-3
size: .
J: TRBJ2-2
D: TRBD2
CDR3: CASSRELAANTGELFF
DNA: TGCGCCAGCAGCCGAGAACTAGCGGCGAACACCGGGGAGCTGTTTTTT

V: TRBV19
size: .
J: TRBJ2-5
D: TRBD2
CDR3: CASTRSGLAGVQETQYF
DNA: TGTGCCAGTACCAGATCGGGACTAGCGGGAGTTCAAGAGACCCAGTACTTC

V: TRBV3-1
size: many
J: TRBJ1-1
D: .
CDR3: CASSQDQFMNTEAFF
DNA: TGTGCCAGCAGCCAAGATCAGTTCATGAACACTGAAGCTTTCTTT

V: TRBV19
size: many
J: TRBJ2-5
D: .
CDR3: CASRAGETQYF
DNA: TGTGCCAGCAGGGCGGGAGAGACCCAGTACTTC

V: TRBV12-3/TRBV12-4
size: many
J: TRBJ2-7
D: TRBD2
CDR3: CASSSHAGGPYEQYF
DNA: TGTGCCAGCAGTTCTCACGCGGGAGGGCCCTACGAGCAGTACTTC

V: TRBV5-6
size: .
J: TRBJ2-5
D: .
CDR3: CASSLGRSGSPPGTQYF
DNA: TGTGCCAGCAGCTTGGGTAGATCGGGGAGCCCTCCGGGGACCCAGTACTTC

V: TRBV4-3
size: many
J: TRBJ1-6
D: .
CDR3: CASSQESDTYNSPLHF
DNA: TGCGCCAGCAGCCAAGAGTCCGATACCTATAATTCACCCCTCCACTTT

V: TRBV6-2/TRBV6-3
size: few
J: TRBJ2-1
D: .
CDR3: CASSDTSGNAYNEQFF
DNA: TGTGCCAGCAGTGACACCTCCGGGAACGCATACAATGAGCAGTTCTTC

V: TRBV24-1
size: many
J: TRBJ2-5
D: TRBD2
CDR3: CATSDRSGMETQYF
DNA: TGTGCCACCAGTGACCGAAGCGGGATGGAGACCCAGTACTTC

V: TRBV25-1
size: .
J: TRBJ1-3
D: .
CDR3: CASSPRGGRGGNTIYF
DNA: TGTGCCAGCAGTCCCCGGGGCGGTCGGGGAGGAAACACCATATATTTT

V: TRBV7-2
size: .
J: TRBJ2-7
D: .
CDR3: CASSWLGPPYEQYF
DNA: TGTGCCAGCAGCTGGCTAGGGCCCCCCTACGAGCAGTACTTC

V: TRBV15
size: few
J: TRBJ1-1
D: .
CDR3: CATSREQGSAFF
DNA: TGTGCCACCAGCAGGGAACAGGGTTCAGCTTTCTTT

V: TRBV12-3/TRBV12-4
size: many
J: TRBJ2-1
D: TRBD2
CDR3: CASSPTGGYNEQFF
DNA: TGTGCCAGCAGCCCTACGGGGGGCTACAATGAGCAGTTCTTC

V: TRBV7-9
size: many
J: TRBJ2-2
D: TRBD1
CDR3: CASSLAVGTGDTGELFF
DNA: TGTGCCAGCAGCTTAGCTGTCGGGACAGGGGACACCGGGGAGCTGTTTTTT

V: TRBV30
size: many
J: TRBJ1-1
D: .
CDR3: CAWSVQVHTEAFF
DNA: TGTGCCTGGAGTGTACAGGTTCACACTGAAGCTTTCTTT

V: TRBV13
size: many
J: TRBJ1-5
D: TRBD1
CDR3: CASSLGQGRNQPQHF
DNA: TGTGCCAGCAGCTTGGGACAGGGCCGAAATCAGCCCCAGCATTTT

V: TRBV10-2
size: .
J: TRBJ2-5
D: TRBD2
CDR3: CASESLSSGSQETQYF
DNA: TGCGCCAGCGAAAGTTTGTCTAGCGGGAGTCAGGAGACCCAGTACTTC

V: TRBV20-1
size: many
J: TRBJ2-7
D: TRBD1
CDR3: CSAEDRATSYEQYF
DNA: TGCAGTGCTGAGGACAGGGCAACCTCCTACGAGCAGTACTTC

V: TRBV10-3
size: many
J: TRBJ1-2
D: TRBD1
CDR3: CAISESTGVYYGYTF
DNA: TGTGCCATCAGTGAGTCGACAGGGGTCTACTATGGCTACACCTTC

V: TRBV4-2
size: few
J: TRBJ2-1
D: TRBD2
CDR3: CASSRAGAGTSGRNEQFF
DNA: TGTGCCAGCAGCCGAGCGGGCGCCGGGACTAGCGGGAGAAATGAGCAGTTCTTC

V: TRBV6-5
size: few
J: TRBJ2-7
D: TRBD2
CDR3: CASSYGAGGPDEQYF
DNA: TGTGCCAGCAGTTACGGGGCGGGAGGGCCAGACGAGCAGTACTTC

V: TRBV18
size: many
J: TRBJ2-1
D: .
CDR3: CASSPSSANEQFF
DNA: TGTGCCAGCTCACCCTCTAGCGCCAATGAGCAGTTCTTC

V: TRBV28
size: .
J: TRBJ2-4
D: .
CDR3: CASMGWAAKNIQYF
DNA: TGTGCCAGCATGGGATGGGCGGCCAAAAACATTCAGTACTTC

V: TRBV7-6
size: .
J: TRBJ2-7
D: TRBD2
CDR3: CASSTRDYHEQYF
DNA: TGTGCCAGCAGCACCCGGGACTATCACGAGCAGTACTTC

V: TRBV7-6
size: many
J: TRBJ1-2
D: TRBD1
CDR3: CASSPTPTGSGYTF
DNA: TGTGCCAGCAGCCCCACACCGACAGGGTCTGGCTACACCTTC

V: TRBV7-6
size: .
J: TRBJ1-3
D: .
CDR3: CASSLVSGTGKTGNTIYF
DNA: TGTGCCAGCAGCTTAGTGTCCGGGACCGGGAAGACTGGAAACACCATATATTTT

V: TRBV10-3
size: .
J: TRBJ2-2
D: TRBD1
CDR3: CAINKGTGVGGELFF
DNA: TGTGCCATCAACAAGGGGACAGGGGTCGGCGGGGAGCTGTTTTTT

V: TRBV6-2/TRBV6-3
size: .
J: TRBJ2-1
D: .
CDR3: CASSLGSPQFF
DNA: TGTGCCAGCAGTTTGGGGTCCCCGCAGTTCTTC

V: TRBV27
size: few
J: TRBJ1-4
D: .
CDR3: CASTIGEGRNEKLFF
DNA: TGTGCCAGCACCATCGGGGAAGGGCGGAATGAAAAACTGTTTTTT

V: TRBV4-3
size: few
J: TRBJ2-1
D: .
CDR3: CASSRDQSSYNEQFF
DNA: TGCGCCAGCAGCCGCGACCAGAGCTCCTACAATGAGCAGTTCTTC

V: TRBV3-1
size: many
J: TRBJ2-7
D: TRBD2
CDR3: CASSLSGSIGEQYF
DNA: TGTGCCAGCAGCCTCAGCGGGAGTATCGGGGAGCAGTACTTC

V: TRBV7-9
size: many
J: TRBJ1-2
D: .
CDR3: CASSLATDYGYTF
DNA: TGTGCCAGCAGCTTAGCCACGGACTATGGCTACACCTTC

V: TRBV19
size: many
J: TRBJ2-3
D: .
CDR3: CASSTGQGADTQYF
DNA: TGTGCCAGTAGTACGGGCCAAGGGGCAGATACGCAGTATTTT

V: TRBV18
size: many
J: TRBJ1-2
D: .
CDR3: CASSPAGEDGYTF
DNA: TGTGCCAGCTCACCAGCAGGGGAGGATGGCTACACCTTC

V: TRBV6-1
size: .
J: TRBJ2-3
D: .
CDR3: CASTSGRSGSTDTQYF
DNA: TGTGCCAGCACCTCAGGGAGGTCAGGGAGCACAGATACGCAGTATTTT

V: TRBV11-3
size: .
J: TRBJ2-1
D: .
CDR3: CASSLDPSNEQFF
DNA: TGTGCCAGCAGCTTAGATCCCAGCAATGAGCAGTTCTTC

V: TRBV15
size: many
J: TRBJ2-1
D: .
CDR3: CATSRERLLNNEQFF
DNA: TGTGCCACCAGCAGAGAGAGGCTGCTTAACAATGAGCAGTTCTTC

V: TRBV7-2
size: many
J: TRBJ2-7
D: TRBD2
CDR3: CASSSLASPGGYEQYF
DNA: TGTGCCAGCAGCTCACTAGCGTCCCCGGGGGGCTACGAGCAGTACTTC

V: TRBV11-2
size: many
J: TRBJ1-5
D: TRBD1
CDR3: CASSRGQFNQPQHF
DNA: TGTGCCAGCAGCCGGGGACAGTTCAATCAGCCCCAGCATTTT